This is a list of T cell receptor beta chains from one sample in a study of T cell repertoires in ileal Crohn's disease. Repertoires were generated with immunoSEQ multiplex PCR, while TCRdb's copy carries only in-frame clones and drops some. The repertoire holds some 3,000 clones, with more than 75% as singletons. The source material was ileal tissue. Every receptor here comes from an adult with Crohn's disease. Both conserved end residues are part of each CDR3. A D gene is named only where the DNA matches it firmly. For some rows the clone size is stated as once, few or many, or as a class when expanded; others skip it.

>large|TRBV7-9|.|TRBJ1-1
CASSSMSLGTSLEAFF
TGTGCCAGCAGCTCGATGAGCCTGGGGACCTCCCTTGAAGCTTTCTTT
>.|TRBV29-1|.|TRBJ2-7
CSVEIRGKLYEQYF
TGCAGCGTTGAGATTAGGGGCAAATTGTACGAGCAGTACTTC
>.|TRBV18|TRBD2|TRBJ2-5
CASSRPYRAGEETQYF
TGTGCCAGCTCACGACCCTATCGTGCGGGAGAAGAGACCCAGTACTTC
>.|TRBV9|.|TRBJ1-1
CASSPAGGTEAFF
TGTGCCAGCAGCCCGGCAGGTGGCACTGAAGCTTTCTTT
>.|TRBV5-1|TRBD1|TRBJ2-1
CASSSAQGAMGNEQFF
TGCGCCAGCAGCTCCGCACAGGGGGCGATGGGCAATGAGCAGTTCTTC
>.|TRBV27|.|TRBJ1-2
CASSSGYGYTF
TGTGCCAGCAGTTCGGGCTATGGCTACACCTTC
>.|TRBV6-5|.|TRBJ1-6
CASLPEHRAASPLHF
TGTGCCAGCCTCCCCGAGCACAGGGCGGCTTCACCCCTCCACTTT
>.|TRBV27|TRBD1|TRBJ2-3
CASSPIGQGAGDTQYF
TGTGCCAGCAGTCCCATAGGACAGGGGGCGGGAGATACGCAGTATTTT
>.|TRBV6-1|TRBD1|TRBJ2-7
CASSPGQGLNEQYF
TGTGCCAGCAGTCCCGGACAGGGGTTAAACGAGCAGTACTTC
>few|TRBV7-2|.|TRBJ2-5
CASSLSRETQYF
TGTGCCAGCAGCTTATCGCGTGAGACCCAGTACTTC
>.|TRBV2|TRBD2|TRBJ2-7
CARGSSGDYEQYF
TGTGCCAGGGGGAGTAGCGGGGACTACGAGCAGTACTTC
>.|TRBV7-3|.|TRBJ1-1
CASSLTGTVTEAFF
TGTGCCAGCAGCTTAACCGGTACTGTCACTGAAGCTTTCTTT
>.|TRBV6-1|.|TRBJ1-5
CASTSQKGGNQPQHF
TGTGCCAGCACCTCACAAAAAGGGGGCAATCAGCCCCAGCATTTT
>.|TRBV5-1|TRBD1|TRBJ2-7
CASSLSPGQGAFEQYF
TGCGCCAGCAGCTTGTCCCCGGGACAGGGGGCGTTCGAGCAGTACTTC
>.|TRBV28|TRBD1|TRBJ2-5
CASSFSGGTGRTKTQYF
TGTGCCAGCAGTTTTAGTGGGGGGACAGGGAGAACGAAGACCCAGTACTTC
>.|TRBV6-5|.|TRBJ1-5
CASSYDGGSPQHF
TGTGCCAGCAGTTACGACGGGGGATCGCCCCAGCATTTT
>.|TRBV28|.|TRBJ1-2
CASSSSQGGSYGYTF
TGTGCCAGCAGTTCATCGCAGGGCGGAAGCTATGGCTACACCTTC
>.|TRBV28|.|TRBJ1-1
CASSLPVLAEAFF
TGTGCCAGCAGTTTACCGGTGTTGGCTGAAGCTTTCTTT
>.|TRBV5-6|TRBD2|TRBJ2-7
CASSLGLAGSEQYF
TGTGCCAGCAGCTTGGGGCTAGCGGGATCCGAGCAGTACTTC
>.|TRBV9|.|TRBJ2-5
CASSVGGGGETQYF
TGTGCCAGCAGCGTCGGCGGAGGGGGGGAGACCCAGTACTTC
>once|TRBV19|.|TRBJ1-5
CASLAGPYSNQPQHF
TGTGCCAGTTTAGCAGGCCCTTATAGCAATCAGCCCCAGCATTTT
>.|TRBV27|.|TRBJ1-5
CASSLSGYNQPQHF
TGTGCCAGCAGTTTATCGGGGTACAATCAGCCCCAGCATTTT
>few|TRBV6-1|.|TRBJ1-3
CASSAPSGNTIYF
TGTGCCAGCAGTGCTCCCTCTGGAAACACCATATATTTT
>.|TRBV6-6|.|TRBJ2-5
CARGQTRETQYF
TGTGCCAGGGGTCAGACAAGGGAGACCCAGTACTTC
>few|TRBV4-1|TRBD1|TRBJ1-1
CASKDGQGDTEAFF
TGCGCCAGCAAAGATGGACAGGGAGACACTGAAGCTTTCTTT
>.|TRBV5-1|.|TRBJ1-2
CASSFSTAYGYTF
TGCGCCAGCAGCTTTTCGACAGCCTATGGCTACACCTTC
>.|TRBV28|TRBD2|TRBJ2-3
CASRSSGATDTQYF
TGTGCCAGCAGGTCTAGCGGAGCCACAGATACGCAGTATTTT
>once|TRBV19|.|TRBJ2-5
CASSIVGASPKETQYF
TGTGCCAGTAGTATTGTGGGAGCGTCCCCCAAAGAGACCCAGTACTTC
>.|TRBV18|.|TRBJ2-1
CASSPQPGRRTSYNEQFF
TGTGCCAGCTCACCACAACCGGGACGCAGGACCTCCTACAATGAGCAGTTCTTC
>.|TRBV7-3|.|TRBJ2-1
CASSSGDWSYNEQFF
TGTGCCAGCAGCTCCGGAGACTGGTCCTACAATGAGCAGTTCTTC
>few|TRBV10-1|.|TRBJ2-7
CASSPDGGISYEQYF
TGCGCCAGCAGCCCCGACGGCGGGATCTCCTACGAGCAGTACTTC
>.|TRBV6-1|.|TRBJ2-1
CASSAGTGSYNEQFF
TGTGCCAGCAGTGCCGGGACGGGGTCATACAATGAGCAGTTCTTC
>.|TRBV6-4|TRBD2|TRBJ2-2
CASSASGSTGELFF
TGTGCCAGCAGTGCTAGCGGGAGCACCGGGGAGCTGTTTTTT
>.|TRBV28|.|TRBJ1-1
CASSSSLTEAFF
TGTGCCAGCAGTTCCTCGTTGACTGAAGCTTTCTTT
>.|TRBV6-6|TRBD1|TRBJ2-1
CASRTGTGGVEQFF
TGTGCCAGCAGGACCGGGACAGGGGGCGTAGAGCAGTTCTTC
>once|TRBV10-1|.|TRBJ2-5
CASSEPDCLGQETQYF
TGCGCCAGCAGTGAGCCGGACTGTTTAGGGCAAGAGACCCAGTACTTC
>.|TRBV5-1|.|TRBJ1-1
CASSSGLNTEAFF
TGCGCCAGCAGCTCCGGGCTAAACACTGAAGCTTTCTTT
>once|TRBV6-1|TRBD2|TRBJ2-7
CASSEVAGGLYEQYF
TGTGCCAGCAGTGAGGTAGCGGGAGGGCTCTACGAGCAGTACTTC
>.|TRBV7-2|.|TRBJ2-7
CASSPRSDRSEQYF
TGTGCCAGCAGCCCGCGGTCCGACAGGAGCGAGCAGTACTTC
>.|TRBV6-1|.|TRBJ1-1
CASSELREAFF
TGTGCCAGCAGTGAATTGAGGGAAGCTTTCTTT
>.|TRBV7-2|.|TRBJ1-4
CASSFRGSEEKLFF
TGTGCCAGCAGCTTTCGGGGTTCGGAGGAAAAACTGTTTTTT
>.|TRBV27|.|TRBJ2-6
CASSIEAWSGANVLTF
TGTGCCAGCAGTATTGAGGCGTGGTCTGGGGCCAACGTCCTGACTTTC
>.|TRBV6-9|TRBD2|TRBJ2-7
CASSESGGGVYEQYF
TGTGCCAGCAGTGAATCTGGGGGAGGGGTCTACGAGCAGTACTTC
>.|TRBV19|TRBD2|TRBJ2-1
CASSRKSGSYNEQFF
TGTGCCAGTAGTAGAAAAAGCGGGAGCTACAATGAGCAGTTCTTC
>once|TRBV30|TRBD1|TRBJ1-2
CAWGAGTGRYGYTF
TGTGCCTGGGGGGCCGGGACAGGGAGATATGGCTACACCTTC
>once|TRBV2|.|TRBJ1-5
CASSEGHNSNQPQHF
TGTGCCAGCAGCGAAGGACACAATAGCAATCAGCCCCAGCATTTT
>.|TRBV4-1|.|TRBJ1-1
CASSLRALGREAFF
TGCGCCAGCAGCCTCCGGGCTCTTGGGAGGGAAGCTTTCTTT